The clone carrying this T cell receptor beta chain appeared many times. This entry comes from a study of response to subunit inactivated influenza vaccine. TCRdb passed the RT-PCR reads through MiXCR, listing each CDR3 protein once. The sample consists of more than 450,000 distinct CDR3 sequences, around 11% of them appearing once. V shed 5 bases, J shed 3 bases, and the junction held 4 bases outside the gene matches. The CDR3 extends over 14 amino acids. The germline V gene encodes CDR1 SGHDT and CDR2 YYEEEE. These data are also associated with another study on T cells expressing NK-cell markers. As that study records: It was by 5'RACE template switching with UMIs that TCR beta cDNA was made. The authors derived TCR beta repertoires from sorted CD3+CD56+NKG2C+, CD3+CD56+NKG2C- and CD3+CD56-NKG2C+ T cells. Eight donors were sequenced, seven testing HCMV-seropositive and one testing seronegative. Several of the experiments relied on an anti-gamma-delta TCR antibody so that only alpha-beta TCR T cells were sorted.

V gene TRBV5-6 combines with J gene TRBJ2-7; 11 bases are shared with TRBD1. The TCR was taken from a man aged 50 to 60 who received an inactivated influenza vaccine. The sample consisted of PBMCs from blood, taken on the day of vaccination. The CDR3, as DNA: TGTGCCAGCAGAGTAGGGACAGGGGGCTACGAGCAGTACTTC. It codes for CASRVGTGGYEQYF.